A selection of T cell receptor beta chains follows, all from one sample in a study of blood T cells in healthy people across ages. TCRdb reprocessed the 5' RACE reads with MiXCR, giving one entry per CDR3 protein. This sample carries under 800,000 distinct CDR3 sequences, roughly 43% of them seen once, and the ten largest clones take 20% to 25%. Sequences were obtained from blood. The source is a woman aged 55-69 years in good health. Both conserved end residues are part of each CDR3. Fields, in order: D gene, V gene, J gene, CDR3 length, clone size, CDR3 protein, CDR3 DNA. The D gene is left open where the match is weak. For some rows the clone size is stated as once, few or many, or as a class when expanded; others skip it.

TRBD1,TRBV5-1,TRBJ2-7,15,.,CASSLGGTGRLEQYF,TGCGCCAGCAGCTTGGGTGGGACAGGGCGCCTCGAGCAGTACTTC
TRBD2,TRBV12-3/TRBV12-4,TRBJ2-3,17,few,CASSPPPSGGPTDTQYF,TGTGCCAGCAGTCCCCCACCTAGCGGGGGGCCCACAGATACGCAGTATTTT
.,TRBV4-2,TRBJ2-7,15,.,CASSQDWAEPYEQYF,TGTGCCAGCAGCCAAGATTGGGCGGAACCCTACGAGCAGTACTTC
TRBD2,TRBV2,TRBJ2-3,17,.,CASSIGTSGDRTDTQYF,TGTGCCAGCAGTATAGGGACTAGCGGAGACCGCACAGATACGCAGTATTTT
TRBD1,TRBV10-3,TRBJ1-1,14,few,CAIKNTGVGTEAFF,TGTGCCATCAAAAATACAGGGGTCGGCACTGAAGCTTTCTTT
.,TRBV15,TRBJ2-1,14,.,CATSRDLGGGEQFF,TGTGCCACCAGCAGAGATTTAGGGGGAGGTGAGCAGTTCTTC
.,TRBV24-1,TRBJ2-5,12,.,CATSDQIETQYF,TGTGCCACCAGTGACCAAATAGAGACCCAGTACTTC
TRBD2,TRBV10-3,TRBJ2-3,16,.,CAISIGTSGRADTQYF,TGTGCCATCAGTATAGGGACTAGCGGGAGAGCGGATACGCAGTATTTT
.,TRBV7-9,TRBJ2-7,10,.,CATGPSHPYF,TGTGCCACCGGTCCCAGTCACCCGTACTTC
.,TRBV20-1,TRBJ1-6,15,few,CSARDGGTGNSPLHF,TGCAGTGCTAGAGACGGGGGAACCGGGAATTCACCCCTCCACTTT
.,TRBV7-2,TRBJ2-1,15,few,CASSLGRPAYNEQFF,TGTGCCAGCAGCTTAGGTCGTCCCGCATACAATGAGCAGTTCTTC
TRBD2,TRBV7-2,TRBJ2-7,15,many,CASSSRLAGAYEQYF,TGTGCCAGCAGTAGTCGACTAGCGGGAGCGTACGAGCAGTACTTC
.,TRBV28,TRBJ1-6,16,.,CASSHLTREAGSPLHF,TGTGCCAGCAGTCACCTGACCCGGGAGGCTGGGTCACCCCTCCACTTT
.,TRBV7-2,TRBJ1-2,13,.,CASTRAEGYGYTF,TGTGCCAGTACGCGGGCGGAAGGCTATGGCTACACCTTC
.,TRBV2,TRBJ1-2,11,.,CASISAHGYTF,TGTGCCAGCATTTCAGCCCATGGCTACACCTTC
TRBD2,TRBV20-1,TRBJ2-7,13,few,CSAETSGSLWQYF,TGCAGTGCTGAGACTAGCGGGAGCCTTTGGCAGTACTTC
TRBD2,TRBV28,TRBJ2-5,14,.,CASSLRLAGNEQYF,TGTGCCAGCAGTTTAAGACTAGCAGGCAATGAGCAGTACTTC
.,TRBV6-2/TRBV6-3,TRBJ2-7,18,few,CASSYFVGQPGSYNEQYF,TGTGCCAGCAGTTACTTCGTCGGACAGCCCGGCTCCTACAATGAGCAGTACTTC
TRBD2,TRBV20-1,TRBJ2-1,17,.,CSARDGGLPSSYNEQFF,TGCAGTGCTAGAGATGGGGGACTACCGAGCTCCTACAATGAGCAGTTCTTC
.,TRBV7-8,TRBJ1-5,13,once,CASRPSGDQPQHF,TGTGCCAGCAGACCCTCAGGGGATCAGCCCCAGCATTTT
TRBD2,TRBV6-1,TRBJ2-1,15,.,CASSVAGAGYNEQFF,TGTGCCAGCAGTGTAGCGGGAGCGGGCTACAATGAGCAGTTCTTC
TRBD1,TRBV18,TRBJ2-7,14,few,CASSLTDRSYEQYF,TGTGCCAGCTCACTGACGGACAGGAGCTACGAGCAGTACTTC
TRBD2,TRBV28,TRBJ2-3,13,.,CASSQLALDTQYF,TGTGCCAGCTCCCAACTAGCGCTAGATACGCAGTATTTT
.,TRBV2,TRBJ2-7,12,.,CASSEGRTEQYF,TGTGCCAGCAGTGAGGGCCGCACTGAGCAGTACTTC
TRBD1,TRBV10-3,TRBJ1-5,14,.,CAIKDRDTNQPQHF,TGTGCCATCAAAGACAGGGATACCAATCAGCCCCAGCATTTT
.,TRBV15,TRBJ1-2,15,few,CATSDQRDGSYGYTF,TGTGCCACCAGCGACCAAAGGGACGGATCCTATGGCTACACCTTC
.,TRBV15,TRBJ2-3,15,once,CATSRDRGAQDTQYF,TGTGCCACCAGCAGAGATCGGGGGGCACAAGATACGCAGTATTTT
.,TRBV3-1,TRBJ2-3,15,many,CASSQDPATSDTQYF,TGTGCCAGCAGCCAAGATCCGGCTACTAGCGATACGCAGTATTTT
TRBD2,TRBV5-1,TRBJ2-3,16,.,CASSLTSGITTDTQYF,TGCGCCAGCAGCTTGACTAGCGGTATTACCACAGATACGCAGTATTTT
.,TRBV5-1,TRBJ2-1,12,.,CASQSDNNEQFF,TGCGCCAGCCAGTCTGATAACAATGAGCAGTTCTTC
TRBD2,TRBV28,TRBJ2-1,17,few,CASSLSWGVSGRGEQFF,TGTGCCAGTAGTTTATCGTGGGGGGTTAGCGGGAGGGGAGAGCAGTTCTTC
.,TRBV29-1,TRBJ2-1,14,once,CSVEAAPGFLEQFF,TGCAGCGTGGAAGCGGCCCCCGGGTTTCTCGAGCAGTTCTTC
.,TRBV6-6,TRBJ1-4,14,few,CASSSGSEWEKLFF,TGTGCCAGCAGCTCCGGGTCGGAGTGGGAAAAACTGTTTTTT
TRBD2,TRBV5-1,TRBJ2-1,15,.,CASSLQFREDNEQFF,TGCGCCAGCAGCTTGCAGTTCCGGGAGGACAATGAGCAGTTCTTC
.,TRBV20-1,TRBJ1-4,12,few,CSASDRSEKLFF,TGCAGTGCTAGTGACCGCTCGGAAAAACTGTTTTTT
.,TRBV7-3,TRBJ2-3,14,.,CASSPQASTDTQYF,TGTGCCAGCAGCCCGCAAGCGAGCACAGATACGCAGTATTTT
.,TRBV12-3/TRBV12-4,TRBJ1-5,14,.,CASSLRGGNQPQHF,TGTGCCAGCAGTTTAAGGGGTGGGAATCAGCCCCAGCATTTT
.,TRBV18,TRBJ2-1,15,few,CASSPATPIDNEQFF,TGTGCCAGCTCACCGGCGACACCTATTGACAATGAGCAGTTCTTC
TRBD1,TRBV2,TRBJ1-2,13,few,CASSVKGQGDYTF,TGTGCCAGCAGTGTCAAGGGACAGGGGGACTACACCTTC